This TCR beta chain was documented in a study of T cell repertoires in cytomegalovirus infection. Study details: Public TCR beta signatures provided an indication of both CMV infection and a matching HLA type. Study conclusions and caveats: Dominating the ex vivo response were TCR beta clonotypes that were CMV-specific and HLA-C-restricted.

TCRdb re-derived calls from the reads in MiXCR, one entry per CDR3 protein. The sample holds approximately 700,000 distinct CDR3 sequences, about 40% seen once. This clonotype was detected ten times or more. Its antigen remains unknown. Sequences were obtained from PBMCs. This clonotype originated in a human donor in good health (CMV status not recorded). Some clones in this sample may be carry-over from other donors' samples.

This chain's CDR3 is CATRGAGGDTQYF. Here the CDR3 DNA reads TGTGCCACCCGGGGAGCGGGAGGGGATACGCAGTATTTT. The chain combines TRBV15 with TRBJ2-3; 10 bases line up with TRBD2. The CDR3 is 13 residues long. Per the germline V gene, CDR1 is LNHNV and CDR2 is YYDKDF (reference sequence). V gave up 8 bases and J gave up 6 bases; unmatched junction bases: 5.